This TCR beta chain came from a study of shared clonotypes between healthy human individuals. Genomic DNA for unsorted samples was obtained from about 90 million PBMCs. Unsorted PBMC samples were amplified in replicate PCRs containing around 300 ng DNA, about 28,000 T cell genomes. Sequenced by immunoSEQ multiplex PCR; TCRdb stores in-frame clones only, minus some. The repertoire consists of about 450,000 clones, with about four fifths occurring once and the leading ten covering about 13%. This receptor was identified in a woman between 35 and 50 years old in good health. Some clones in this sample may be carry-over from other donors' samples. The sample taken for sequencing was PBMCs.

The DNA of the CDR3 is TGTGCCAGCAGCCCTGTGGGGGCGGGCTTAGATACGCAGTATTTT. Translation: CASSPVGAGLDTQYF. The chain uses TRBV7-2 and TRBJ2-3, with D perhaps matching TRBD1 (6 bases). Trimming left V 5 bases short and J 5 bases short, with 17 bases between. CDR1 is SGHTA and CDR2 is FQGNSA in the germline V gene. The CDR3 has 15 amino acids.